The clone carrying this TCR beta chain was picked up a small number of times. Its antigen is unknown. The authors ran a second PCR of about 7 to 12 cycles using a sample-barcoded 5' primer and a J-beta primer mix. TCRdb itself ran the 5' RACE reads through MiXCR, one entry per CDR3 protein. In the table there are 550,000 to 750,000 distinct CDR3 sequences, roughly 21% of which are singletons. The data originate from a study of blood T cells in healthy people across ages. In germline, CDR1 is LNHDA, CDR2 SQIVND (reference sequence). This CDR3 has 17 residues. General study points: Diversity figures based on one million T cells were deemed too low. Naive CD4+ cells and diversity were both higher in long-lived donors than in aged donors.

The chain carries TRBV19 and TRBJ2-5, with 11 bases fitting TRBD2. The J call is uncertain, as TRBJ2-7 better fits the DNA end. Sequencing was performed on blood. This receptor was obtained from a man aged 65 to 79 in good health. In DNA, the CDR3 is TGTGCCAGTAGTATCCGACTAGCGGGATCGGAAGGGTACGAGCAGTACTTC. Protein product: CASSIRLAGSEGYEQYF.